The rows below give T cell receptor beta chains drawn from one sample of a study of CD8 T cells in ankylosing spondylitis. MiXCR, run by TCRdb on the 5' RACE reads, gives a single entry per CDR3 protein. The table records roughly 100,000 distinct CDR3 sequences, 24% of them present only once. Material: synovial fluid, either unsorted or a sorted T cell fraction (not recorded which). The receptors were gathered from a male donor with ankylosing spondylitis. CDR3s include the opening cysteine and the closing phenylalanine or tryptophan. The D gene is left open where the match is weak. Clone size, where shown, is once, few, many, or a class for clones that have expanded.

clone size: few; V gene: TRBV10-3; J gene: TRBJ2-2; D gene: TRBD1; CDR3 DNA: TGTGCCATCAGTGAGATCGTTGGACAGGGGGGAGGGGAGCTGTTTTTT; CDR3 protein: CAISEIVGQGGGELFF
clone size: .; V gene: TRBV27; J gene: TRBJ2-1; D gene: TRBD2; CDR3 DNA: TGTGCCAGCAGTATACTAGCGGGAGGGCCCTACAATGAGCAGTTCTTC; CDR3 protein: CASSILAGGPYNEQFF
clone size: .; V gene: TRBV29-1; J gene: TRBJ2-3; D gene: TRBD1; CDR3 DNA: TGCAGTACAGGGGCCTTCGTGGAGGATACGCAGTATTTT; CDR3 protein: CSTGAFVEDTQYF
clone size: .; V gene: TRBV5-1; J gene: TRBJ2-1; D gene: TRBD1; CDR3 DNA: TGCGCCAGCAGCACCGGGACAGGAGGCTACAATGAGCAGTTCTTC; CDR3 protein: CASSTGTGGYNEQFF
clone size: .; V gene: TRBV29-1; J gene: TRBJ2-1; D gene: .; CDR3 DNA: TGCAGTGGTATTGGGCGGGTGCAGTTCTTC; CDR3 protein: CSGIGRVQFF
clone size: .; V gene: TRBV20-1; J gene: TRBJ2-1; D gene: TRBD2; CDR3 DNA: TGCAGTGAAGGCGGGAGGGATGAGCAGTTCTTC; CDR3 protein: CSEGGRDEQFF
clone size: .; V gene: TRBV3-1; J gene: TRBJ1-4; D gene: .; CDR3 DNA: TGTGCCAGCAAGAAGGCCACGGTTGAAAAACTGTTTTTT; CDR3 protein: CASKKATVEKLFF
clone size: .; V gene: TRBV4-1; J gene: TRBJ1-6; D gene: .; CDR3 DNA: TGCGCCAGCAGCCCGGAACCAGGGTCGTATAATTCACCCCTCCACTTT; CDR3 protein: CASSPEPGSYNSPLHF
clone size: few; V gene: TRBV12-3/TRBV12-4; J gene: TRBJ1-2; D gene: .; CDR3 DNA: TGTGCCAGCAGTTCCTCCGGGATCGGCTACACCTTC; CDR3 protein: CASSSSGIGYTF
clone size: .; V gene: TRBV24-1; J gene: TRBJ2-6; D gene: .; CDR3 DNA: TGTGCCACCTCCCCACGCCCAGGGACTGGGGCCAACGTCCTGACTTTC; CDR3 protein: CATSPRPGTGANVLTF
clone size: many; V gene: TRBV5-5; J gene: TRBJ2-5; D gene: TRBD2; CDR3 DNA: TGTGCCAGCAGCTTGAGACTAGCGGGAAAGTCAGAGACCCAGTACTTC; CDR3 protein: CASSLRLAGKSETQYF
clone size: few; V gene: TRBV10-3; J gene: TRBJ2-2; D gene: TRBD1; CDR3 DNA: TGTGCCACCCTACAGGGGGCGGACACCGGGGAGCTGTTTTTT; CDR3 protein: CATLQGADTGELFF
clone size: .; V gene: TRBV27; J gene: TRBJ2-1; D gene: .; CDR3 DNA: TGTGCCAGCAGTTTACAGGAGTTCAATGAGCAGTTCTTC; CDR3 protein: CASSLQEFNEQFF
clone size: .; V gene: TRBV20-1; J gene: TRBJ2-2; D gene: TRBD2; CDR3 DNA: TGCAGTGCTAGCGCGAGCGGGGTTTACACCGGGGAGCTGTTTTTT; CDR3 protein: CSASASGVYTGELFF
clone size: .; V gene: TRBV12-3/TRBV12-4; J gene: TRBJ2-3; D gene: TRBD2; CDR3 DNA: TGTGCCAGCAGTTCTAGCGGGAGGACAAGCACGGATACGCAGTATTTT; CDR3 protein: CASSSSGRTSTDTQYF
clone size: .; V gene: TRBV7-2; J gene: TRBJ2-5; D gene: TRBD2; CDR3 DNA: TGTGCCAGCAGCCCCCAGACTAGCGGGAGTCCCCAAGAGACCCAGTACTTC; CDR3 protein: CASSPQTSGSPQETQYF
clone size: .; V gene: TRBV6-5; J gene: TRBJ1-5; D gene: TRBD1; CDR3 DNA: TGTGCCAGCAGTTACTCGAAATTTGGTACCCAGGGGGATCAGCCCCAGCATTTT; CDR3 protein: CASSYSKFGTQGDQPQHF
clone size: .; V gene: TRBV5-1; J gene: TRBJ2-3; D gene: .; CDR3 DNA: TGCGCCAGCAGCTTGGGAGGACAGAGCGGCACAGATACGCAGTATTTT; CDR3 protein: CASSLGGQSGTDTQYF
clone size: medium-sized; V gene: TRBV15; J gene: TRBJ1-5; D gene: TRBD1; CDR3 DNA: TGTGCCACCAGCAGAGAAACAGGGGGCTACAATCAGCCCCAGCATTTT; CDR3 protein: CATSRETGGYNQPQHF
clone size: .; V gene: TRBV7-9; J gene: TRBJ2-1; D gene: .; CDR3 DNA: TGTGCCAGCAGCTTAGCGATGAGCGGCCACGGGAATGAGCAGTTCTTC; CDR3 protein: CASSLAMSGHGNEQFF
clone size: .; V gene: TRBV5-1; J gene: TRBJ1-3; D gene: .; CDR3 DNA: TGCGCCAGCAGCTTGGACGTATCTGGAAACACCATATATTTT; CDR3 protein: CASSLDVSGNTIYF
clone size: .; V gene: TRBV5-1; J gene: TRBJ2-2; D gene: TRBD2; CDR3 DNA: TGCGCCAGCAGCTCCCCAACGGGGAGCGGGAGCACCGGGGAGCTGTTTTTT; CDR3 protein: CASSSPTGSGSTGELFF
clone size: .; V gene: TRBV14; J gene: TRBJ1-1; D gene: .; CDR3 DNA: TGTGCCAGCAGCCAAGATCCTTTGTGGAACACTGAAGCTTTCTTT; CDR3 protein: CASSQDPLWNTEAFF
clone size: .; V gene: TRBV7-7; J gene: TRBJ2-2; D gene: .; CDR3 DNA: TGTGCCAGCAGCTCCCTAGGACACACTAACACCGGGGAGCTGTTTTTT; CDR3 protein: CASSSLGHTNTGELFF
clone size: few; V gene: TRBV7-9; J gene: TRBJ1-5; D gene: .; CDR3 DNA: TGTGCCAGCAGCTTAGACGTTCAGCCCCAGCATTTT; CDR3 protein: CASSLDVQPQHF
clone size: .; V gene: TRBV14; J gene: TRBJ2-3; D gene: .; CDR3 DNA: TGTGCCAGCAGCCGATCCAATCCAGATACGCAGTATTTT; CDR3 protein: CASSRSNPDTQYF
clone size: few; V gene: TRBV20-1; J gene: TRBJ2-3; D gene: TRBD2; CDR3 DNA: TGCAGTCCTCGCACCATCCGGACTAGCGGGAGTGGAGATACGCAGTATTTT; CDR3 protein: CSPRTIRTSGSGDTQYF
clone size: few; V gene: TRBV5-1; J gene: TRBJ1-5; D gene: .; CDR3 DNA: TGCGCCAGCAGCTTGGTTGGTGAAGGTCAGCCCCAGCATTTT; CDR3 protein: CASSLVGEGQPQHF
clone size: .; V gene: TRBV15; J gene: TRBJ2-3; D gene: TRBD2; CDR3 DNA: TGTGCCACCAGCGGACCTAGCGGGAGGGCCACAGATACGCAGTATTTT; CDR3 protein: CATSGPSGRATDTQYF
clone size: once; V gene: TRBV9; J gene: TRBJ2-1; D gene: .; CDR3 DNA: TGTGCCAGCAGCGTAGGGGGGGCTCTATCCTACAATGAGCAGTTCTTC; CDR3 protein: CASSVGGALSYNEQFF
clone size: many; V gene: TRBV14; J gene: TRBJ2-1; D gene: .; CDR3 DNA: TGTGCCAGCAGCCCGCGGGACTTCTACAATGAGCAGTTCTTC; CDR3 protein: CASSPRDFYNEQFF
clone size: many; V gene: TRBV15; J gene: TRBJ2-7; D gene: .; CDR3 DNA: TGTGCCACCAGCAGAGCGACAGGTCCTCTATCAACCTACGAGCAGTACTTC; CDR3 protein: CATSRATGPLSTYEQYF
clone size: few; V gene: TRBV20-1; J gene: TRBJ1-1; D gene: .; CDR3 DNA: TGCAGTGCTTCTCTCCTCCGGAGCTCTGAAGCTTTCTTT; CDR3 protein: CSASLLRSSEAFF
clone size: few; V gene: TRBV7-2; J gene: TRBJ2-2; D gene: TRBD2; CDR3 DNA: TGTGCCAGCAGCTTAGTAGCGGGAGGTGTCGGGGAGCTGTTTTTT; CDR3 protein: CASSLVAGGVGELFF
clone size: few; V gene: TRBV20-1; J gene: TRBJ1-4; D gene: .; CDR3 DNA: TGCAGTGCTAGTCTTAGGGGGGAAAAACTGTTTTTT; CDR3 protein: CSASLRGEKLFF
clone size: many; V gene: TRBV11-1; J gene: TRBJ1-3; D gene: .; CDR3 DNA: TGTGCCAGCAGACCTAACGGTGAGGGACTTGTCTTCTCTGGAAACACCATATATTTT; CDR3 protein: CASRPNGEGLVFSGNTIYF
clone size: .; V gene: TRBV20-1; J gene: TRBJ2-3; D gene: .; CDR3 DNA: TGCAGTGCTAGAGCAAGCCAGGGAGGCACAGATACGCAGTATTTT; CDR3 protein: CSARASQGGTDTQYF
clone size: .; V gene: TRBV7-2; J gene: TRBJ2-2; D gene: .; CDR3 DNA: TGTGCCAGCAGCTTCGTCGTGGGCGGCACCGGGGAGCTGTTTTTT; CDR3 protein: CASSFVVGGTGELFF
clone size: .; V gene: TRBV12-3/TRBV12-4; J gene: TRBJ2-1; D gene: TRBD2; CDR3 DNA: TGTGCCAGCACCCGACTAGCGGGAGGCACCTACAATGAGCAGTTCTTC; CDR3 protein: CASTRLAGGTYNEQFF
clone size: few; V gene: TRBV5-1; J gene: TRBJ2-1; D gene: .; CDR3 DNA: TGCGCCAGCAGTCTGTTACGGGATGAGCAGTTCTTC; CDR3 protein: CASSLLRDEQFF
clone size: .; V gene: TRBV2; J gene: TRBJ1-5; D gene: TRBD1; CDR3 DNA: TGTGCCAGCAGTGAAGGGGACAGGGGGCCCGGCAATCAGCCCCAGCATTTT; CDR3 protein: CASSEGDRGPGNQPQHF
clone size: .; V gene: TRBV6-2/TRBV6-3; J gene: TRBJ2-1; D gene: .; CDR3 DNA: TGTGCCAGCAGTTACGGGAGCTCCTACAATGAGCAGTTCTTC; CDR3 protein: CASSYGSSYNEQFF
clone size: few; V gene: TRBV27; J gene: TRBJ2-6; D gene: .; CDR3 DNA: TGTGCCAGCAGTTTACACGCAAATCTCCCCTCTGGGGCCAACGTCCTGACTTTC; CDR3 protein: CASSLHANLPSGANVLTF
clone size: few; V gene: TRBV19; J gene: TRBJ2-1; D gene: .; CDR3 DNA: TGTGCCAGTAGTTCCCCGGGATACAATGAGCAGTTCTTC; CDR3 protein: CASSSPGYNEQFF
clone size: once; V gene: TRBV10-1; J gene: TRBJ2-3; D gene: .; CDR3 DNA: TGCGCCAGCAGTACCGGGACATCTCCCTTTACGCAGTATTTT; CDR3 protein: CASSTGTSPFTQYF
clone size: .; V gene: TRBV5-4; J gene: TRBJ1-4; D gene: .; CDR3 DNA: TGTGCCAGCAGCTTGGAGGGGCACGATGAAAAACTGTTTTTT; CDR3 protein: CASSLEGHDEKLFF
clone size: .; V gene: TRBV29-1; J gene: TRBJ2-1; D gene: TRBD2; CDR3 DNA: TGCAGCGTTGAAGATCCGGATCGGGAGGGCTACAATGAGCAGTTCTTC; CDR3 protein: CSVEDPDREGYNEQFF
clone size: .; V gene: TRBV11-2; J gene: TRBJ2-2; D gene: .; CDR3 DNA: TGTGCCAGCAGCTTAGGTGGGGGACTCAACACCGGGGAGCTGTTTTTT; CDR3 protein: CASSLGGGLNTGELFF
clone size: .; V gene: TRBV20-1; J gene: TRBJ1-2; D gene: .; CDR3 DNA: TGCAGTGCTAGAAACATGGGGTTCGCCAACTATGGCTACACCTTC; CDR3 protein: CSARNMGFANYGYTF
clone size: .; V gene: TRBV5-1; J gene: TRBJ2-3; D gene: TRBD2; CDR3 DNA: TGCGCCAGCAGCTTGGGCCTATACCCGGGACTAGGCGGTACGCAGTATTTT; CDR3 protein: CASSLGLYPGLGGTQYF
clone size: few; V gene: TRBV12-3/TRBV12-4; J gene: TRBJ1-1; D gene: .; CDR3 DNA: TGTGCCAGCAGGATATTAGGGACTCCCGCTCCAACTGAAGCTTTCTTT; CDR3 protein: CASRILGTPAPTEAFF
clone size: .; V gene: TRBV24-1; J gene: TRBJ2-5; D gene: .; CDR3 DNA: TGTGCCACCAGTGATTTTGGGCGGGGCAGTCAAGAGACCCAGTACTTC; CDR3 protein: CATSDFGRGSQETQYF
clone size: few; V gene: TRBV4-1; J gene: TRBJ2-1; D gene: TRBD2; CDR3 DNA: TGCGCCAGCAGCCCGGTAGCGGGGACGCAGTTCTTC; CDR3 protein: CASSPVAGTQFF
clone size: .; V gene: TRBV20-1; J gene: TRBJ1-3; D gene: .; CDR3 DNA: TGCAGTGCTGCCACCCGGAGATCTGGAAACACCATATATTTT; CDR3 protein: CSAATRRSGNTIYF